Listed below are T cell receptor beta chains from one sample, sequenced in a study of glioma-infiltrating T cells after dendritic cell vaccination. This table comes from immunoSEQ multiplex PCR, and its TCRdb copy is limited to in-frame clones, with some not included. In the table there are over 90,000 clones, 65% to 85% of which are singletons. The sample here was blood, taken after dendritic cell vaccination. These receptors were obtained from a human donor with glioblastoma. Each CDR3 is given with its conserved first and last residue. The D gene is left open where the match is weak. The size entry is marked missing in some rows and otherwise reads once, few, many or a size class.

J,size,D,V,CDR3,DNA
TRBJ2-3,-,-,TRBV7-3,CASSLDGGTDTQYF,TGTGCCAGCAGCCTTGATGGAGGGACAGATACGCAGTATTTT
TRBJ2-7,-,-,TRBV21-1,CASSKSPSPGHLKNSYEQYF,TGTGCCAGCAGCAAAAGCCCCAGTCCGGGACACCTCAAGAATTCCTACGAGCAGTACTTC
TRBJ2-3,-,TRBD2,TRBV6-1,CASSEWLGGSSTDTQYF,TGTGCCAGCAGTGAATGGCTCGGCGGGAGTAGTACAGATACGCAGTATTTT
TRBJ2-2,many,-,TRBV10-3,CAISDRGNFNTGELFF,TGTGCCATCAGTGATCGGGGAAACTTTAACACCGGGGAGCTGTTTTTT
TRBJ2-3,few,TRBD2,TRBV6-6,CASKRESRDTQYF,TGTGCCAGCAAGCGGGAGTCGAGAGATACGCAGTATTTT
TRBJ2-7,few,TRBD1,TRBV28,CASSPHRGPAYEQYF,TGTGCCAGCAGTCCACACAGGGGTCCTGCCTACGAGCAGTACTTC
TRBJ1-4,-,-,TRBV27,CASIHPGEEKLFF,TGTGCCAGCATTCATCCAGGGGAAGAAAAACTGTTTTTT
TRBJ1-2,-,TRBD1,TRBV29-1,CSVATGLTSSYGYTF,TGCAGCGTCGCGACAGGGTTGACCAGCTCGTATGGCTACACCTTC
TRBJ1-2,few,TRBD1,TRBV6-1,CASSEGTGYGYTF,TGTGCCAGCAGTGAGGGGACAGGATATGGCTACACCTTC
TRBJ2-2,few,-,TRBV7-3,CASSQGLSNTGELFF,TGTGCCAGCAGCCAGGGACTTTCGAACACCGGGGAGCTGTTTTTT
TRBJ2-2,-,TRBD1,TRBV25-1,CASRDRAYTGELFF,TGTGCCAGCAGGGACAGGGCTTACACCGGGGAGCTGTTTTTT
TRBJ1-2,-,-,TRBV15,CATSRRTPGTANYGYTF,TGTGCCACCAGCAGGAGAACCCCGGGAACGGCTAACTATGGCTACACCTTC
TRBJ2-7,-,TRBD1,TRBV6-6,CASSFQSGTGPDEQYF,TGTGCCAGCAGTTTCCAGTCCGGGACAGGGCCTGACGAGCAGTACTTC
TRBJ2-2,-,TRBD2,TRBV5-1,CASSGLLLAGVTGELFF,TGCGCCAGCAGCGGACTCCTTCTAGCGGGAGTCACCGGGGAGCTGTTTTTT
TRBJ1-4,-,-,TRBV6-6,CASSYSFREMWEKLFF,TGTGCCAGCAGTTACTCTTTCCGGGAGATGTGGGAAAAACTGTTTTTT
TRBJ1-2,-,-,TRBV5-1,CASSFGDTLNYGYTF,TGCGCCAGCAGCTTTGGGGACACACTCAACTATGGCTACACCTTC
TRBJ1-6,-,TRBD1,TRBV10-3,CAIRLTGENSPLHF,TGTGCCATCAGGTTGACAGGGGAGAATTCACCCCTCCACTTT